The clone carrying this T cell receptor beta chain was recorded only once. This sample is part of a study of blood T cell repertoires in COVID-19. Study background: Acute-phase and convalescent COVID-19 samples originated in the United States, Italy and Spain.

The method was immunoSEQ multiplex PCR; TCRdb's version includes in-frame clones alone and lacks a portion of them. The sample records 95,000 to 150,000 clones, 84% being singletons. V lost 3 bases, J lost 3 bases, and 12 bases lay in between. The CDR3 runs 14 residues. Per germline, CDR1 DFQATT and CDR2 SNEGSKA (reference sequence). The chain has TRBV20-1 and TRBJ1-5; D not certain. Sequenced material: PBMCs or T cells enriched from blood (not recorded which). This TCR derives from a young woman who had recovered from COVID-19. In nucleotides, the CDR3 is TGCAGTGCTAGTAGGGAGGGCGCCAATCAGCCCCAGCATTTT. Translation gives CSASREGANQPQHF.